The T cell receptor (beta chain) described here comes from a study of CD8 T cells in Susac syndrome. The RNA input was about 0.5 to 1 ug, and it was reverse transcribed with random hexamers. Amplification of TCR beta CDR3 spanned 54 Vbeta and 13 Jbeta via immunoSEQ multiplex PCR. Each CDR3 protein gets one entry after TCRdb re-called the immunoSEQ multiplex PCR reads with MiXCR. Among fewer than 250,000 distinct CDR3 sequences listed, 80% to 95% were seen once. Germline V CDR1 and CDR2: SQVTM, ANQGSEA. The CDR3 length is 11 residues. What was sequenced was CD8+ T cells from PBMCs. This chain connects TRBV29-1 to TRBJ1-1; tentative D call: TRBD1 (6 bases). This clonotype originated in a human donor with multiple sclerosis. CDR3 amino acids: CSYREYTEAFF. In DNA form, the CDR3 reads TGCAGTTACAGGGAGTATACTGAAGCTTTCTTT.